The present T cell receptor beta chain was sequenced within a study of spatial heterogeneity in lung cancer. Background on the study: The roughly 68 donors had untreated early-stage non-small cell lung cancer. The authors sequenced available follow-up PBMC samples, taken a median of around two years after resection. Raw-read counts averaged over ten per unique TCR and UMI combination.

In this sample, this clonotype turned up a few times. A unique molecular identifier was attached to every TCR cDNA molecule. TCRdb called the 5' RACE reads again in MiXCR, with one record for every CDR3 protein. The data contain about 120,000 distinct CDR3 sequences, 12% of them seen just once; the ten biggest clones take up roughly 15%. Germline values: CDR1 SGHNT, CDR2 YENEEA. V was shortened by 5 bases and J by 1 base, with 14 bases between the two germline ends. This CDR3 spans 15 amino acids. Specified time point: blood at routine non-recurrence follow-up after resection. Whole RNA obtained from tumor, nontumor lung or frozen PBMC underwent sequencing without sorting.

V gene TRBV11-3 combines with J gene TRBJ1-1, with TRBD1 as a possible D gene (5 bases). Sequenced here: PBMCs, sampled at follow-up. The sequence was obtained from a male donor with early-stage non-small cell lung cancer. The chain's CDR3 is CASSNREGPNTEAFF. The CDR3 DNA reads TGTGCCAGCAGCAACCGTGAGGGGCCGAACACTGAAGCTTTCTTT.